This is a list of T cell receptor beta chains from one sample in a study of spatial heterogeneity in lung cancer. TCRdb used MiXCR to reprocess the 5' RACE reads, holding one entry per CDR3 protein. Of about 94,000 distinct CDR3 sequences in the sample, 15% to 20% were seen once. The sample in question was PBMCs, obtained at follow-up. These receptors came from a male donor with early-stage non-small cell lung cancer. The CDR3 runs from the conserved cysteine through the conserved F or W. The order of the fields is V gene, J gene, clone size, D gene, CDR3 protein, CDR3 DNA. The D gene is left open where the match is weak. Rows may omit the clone size; those that give it use once, few, many or a size class.

>TRBV24-1|TRBJ2-2|-|-
CATSGSYPRVPGELFF
TGTGCCACCAGTGGCTCATACCCCAGGGTCCCCGGGGAGCTGTTTTTT
>TRBV7-8|TRBJ1-1|few|-
CASSLWADTEAFF
TGTGCCAGCAGCCTATGGGCAGACACTGAAGCTTTCTTT
>TRBV25-1|TRBJ1-5|many|-
CASSEYGGRQPQHF
TGTGCCAGCAGTGAATACGGAGGGCGACAGCCCCAGCATTTT
>TRBV7-6|TRBJ2-2|-|-
CASASGLGVGELFF
TGTGCCAGCGCGTCGGGGCTGGGAGTCGGGGAGCTGTTTTTT
>TRBV4-3|TRBJ2-2|many|TRBD2
CASSQDWRLAGTGELFF
TGCGCCAGCAGCCAAGATTGGAGGCTAGCGGGTACCGGGGAGCTGTTTTTT
>TRBV30|TRBJ1-5|-|-
CAWSKGLGNQPQHF
TGTGCCTGGAGTAAGGGGCTTGGGAATCAGCCCCAGCATTTT
>TRBV4-1|TRBJ2-3|many|-
CASSQGGAGMDTQYF
TGCGCCAGCAGCCAAGGCGGGGCGGGGATGGATACGCAGTATTTT
>TRBV9|TRBJ1-6|-|-
CASASVVSPLHF
TGTGCCAGTGCGTCGGTGGTTTCACCCCTCCACTTT
>TRBV20-1|TRBJ2-3|-|TRBD2
CSARVAGGPDTQYF
TGCAGTGCTAGAGTAGCGGGGGGGCCAGATACGCAGTATTTT
>TRBV27|TRBJ1-5|few|TRBD1
CASSFTGAHQPQHF
TGTGCCAGCAGTTTCACAGGGGCTCATCAGCCCCAGCATTTT
>TRBV20-1|TRBJ2-1|many|TRBD2
CSARIFSGINEQFF
TGCAGTGCTCGAATCTTTAGCGGGATTAATGAGCAGTTCTTC
>TRBV19|TRBJ2-2|many|-
CASSIGPRGEVAGELFF
TGTGCCAGTAGTATAGGCCCCAGAGGGGAGGTGGCCGGGGAGCTGTTTTTT
>TRBV9|TRBJ2-2|few|-
CASSVGSTANTGELFF
TGTGCCAGCAGCGTAGGATCAACCGCGAACACCGGGGAGCTGTTTTTT
>TRBV3-1|TRBJ2-7|-|-
CARSQEASVGVRYEQYF
TGTGCCAGAAGCCAAGAGGCGTCGGTGGGAGTACGTTACGAGCAGTACTTC
>TRBV4-1|TRBJ1-5|-|-
CASSQSIQNHQPQHF
TGCGCCAGCAGCCAAAGCATACAGAACCATCAGCCCCAGCATTTT
>TRBV7-2|TRBJ1-1|many|-
CASSLSRDTEAFF
TGTGCCAGCAGCTTGTCCAGGGACACTGAAGCTTTCTTT
>TRBV29-1|TRBJ2-7|-|TRBD2
CSVETSGSRYEQYF
TGCAGCGTTGAGACTAGCGGGAGTCGCTACGAGCAGTACTTC
>TRBV3-1|TRBJ2-7|-|-
CASSQNDGYEQYF
TGTGCCAGCAGCCAAAATGACGGCTACGAGCAGTACTTC
>TRBV24-1|TRBJ2-4|many|TRBD1
CATSDGTASKNIQYF
TGTGCCACCAGTGATGGGACAGCTTCCAAAAACATTCAGTACTTC
>TRBV20-1|TRBJ1-1|few|-
CSASAPPVTEAFF
TGCAGTGCTAGCGCGCCCCCGGTGACTGAAGCTTTCTTT
>TRBV5-1|TRBJ2-5|once|TRBD1
CASSTLGRRGLEETQYF
TGCGCCAGCAGCACCTTAGGTCGCAGGGGGCTAGAGGAGACCCAGTACTTC
>TRBV13|TRBJ2-1|-|TRBD2
CASSSKAGGPANEQFF
TGTGCCAGCAGCTCCAAAGCGGGGGGGCCTGCCAATGAGCAGTTCTTC
>TRBV3-1|TRBJ2-7|few|TRBD2
CASSPGRAEEQYF
TGTGCCAGCAGCCCTGGGAGGGCAGAAGAGCAGTACTTC
>TRBV6-1|TRBJ1-1|-|TRBD1
CASRAPGGSNTEAFF
TGTGCCAGCAGAGCCCCAGGGGGGTCGAACACTGAAGCTTTCTTT
>TRBV30|TRBJ2-3|-|TRBD1
CAWATGADTQYF
TGTGCCTGGGCGACAGGGGCGGATACGCAGTATTTT
>TRBV6-2/TRBV6-3|TRBJ1-2|many|-
CASNRDSSYGYTF
TGTGCCAGCAACAGGGATTCGAGTTATGGCTACACCTTC
>TRBV19|TRBJ2-5|-|TRBD2
CASSIPSGGGKTQYF
TGTGCCAGTAGTATCCCTAGCGGGGGCGGGAAGACCCAGTACTTC
>TRBV7-9|TRBJ1-5|many|-
CASSLAGEGNQPQHF
TGTGCCAGCAGCTTAGCGGGGGAGGGCAATCAGCCCCAGCATTTT